This entry is about one T cell receptor beta chain. Its antigen is as yet unknown. V was clipped by 6 bases and J by 2 bases, with 11 bases between them. Germline lookup yields CDR1 SGHAT and CDR2 FQDESV (reference sequence). There are 15 residues in the CDR3. These data come from a study of OX40 agonist ivuxolimab in advanced cancers. Study overall: Ivuxolimab was delivered to patients intravenously every 2 weeks at doses spanning 0.01 to 10 mg/kg.

General study points: Still undetermined is the antigen specificity of the expanded peripheral T cells.

Sequencing was performed with immunoSEQ multiplex PCR; in TCRdb, only in-frame clones are kept and a portion is missing. The repertoire holds about 76,000 clones, with around 87% as singletons. The sequenced sample was CD4+ or CD8+ T cells sorted from blood, obtained in a trial of the OX40 agonist ivuxolimab. The TCR sequence derives from an adult with an advanced solid tumor such as melanoma, head and neck, liver or kidney cancer. The V and J genes are TRBV11-1 and TRBJ2-6; TRBD1 is a possible D gene (5 bases). The CDR3 loop is CASSKDSPGANVLTF. In nucleotides, the CDR3 is TGTGCCAGCAGTAAAGACAGCCCTGGGGCCAACGTCCTGACTTTC.